Below are 24 T cell receptor beta chains sequenced from a single sample in a study of neoadjuvant anti-PD-1 for oral cavity cancer (dated by TCRdb to about 2021). What the time point label conveys for this sample: before neoadjuvant nivolumab. Libraries were made using the immunoSEQ multiplex PCR assay. TCRdb took this table from immuneACCESS and kept in-frame rearrangements with V and J called. Such tables lack part of the clones; where checked against another copy, unresolved V genes explain under half of the gap, and the rest is unexplained. This sample lists roughly 8,000 clones; 45% to 55% were detected once. Jointly, the top ten make up 12% of the sample. Source: tumor tissue, taken before nivolumab (anti-PD-1) treatment. These TCRs come from a person aged 40 to 85 with oral cavity squamous cell carcinoma.

There are a few counts of this clone. The chain carries TRBV11-2 and TRBJ2-5; 11 bases match TRBD2. In germline, CDR1 is SGHAT, CDR2 FQNNGV. This CDR3 comprises 17 residues. V lost 1 base to trimming and J lost 0 bases; unmatched junction nucleotides: 4. The chain's CDR3 is CASSLGLAGGYQETQYF. For the CDR3, the DNA is TGTGCCAGCAGCTTAGGCCTAGCGGGGGGTTACCAAGAGACCCAGTACTTC.

The chain links TRBV9 to TRBJ1-3, with no clear D. Germline V gives CDR1 SGDLS, CDR2 YYNGEE. V gave up 4 bases and J gave up 2 bases, with 10 bases separating them. The CDR3 is 14 amino acids. CDR3 in amino acids: CASSPFETGNTIYF. The CDR3 DNA reads as TGTGCCAGCAGCCCCTTCGAGACTGGAAACACCATATATTTT.

The chain employs TRBV2 and TRBJ2-1, with 13 nucleotides matching TRBD2. V was clipped by 2 bases and J by 7 bases; unmatched bases: 5. Looked up from germline, CDR1 is SNHLY and CDR2 is FYNNEI. CDR3 size: 16 residues. The CDR3 loop is CASSETGTSGTNEQFF. CDR3 DNA sequence: TGTGCCAGCAGTGAAACAGGGACTAGCGGGACAAATGAGCAGTTCTTC.

This sequence joins TRBV10-3 and TRBJ2-7; 7 bases are a match to TRBD1. The CDR3 runs to 15 residues. V lost 3 bases, J lost 3 bases, and 8 bases stayed unmatched. Germline V lookup: CDR1 ENHRY, CDR2 SYGVKD. This CDR3 reads CAISDSGTVFYEQYF. CDR3 bases: TGTGCCATCAGTGACTCAGGGACAGTATTCTACGAGCAGTACTTC.

Here the CDR3 reads CASSMGGQISNQPQHF. The CDR3 DNA reads TGTGCCAGTAGTATGGGGGGACAGATTAGCAATCAGCCCCAGCATTTT. This sequence joins TRBV19 and TRBJ1-5; 7 bases map to TRBD1. This CDR3 region has 16 residues. Germline CDR1 and CDR2: LNHDA and SQIVND (reference sequence). V was clipped by 3 bases and J by 0 bases; unmatched bases: 5.

V gene TRBV4-1 combines with J gene TRBJ2-5; TRBD1 agrees at 8 bases. The length of the CDR3 is 15 residues. Germline V gene sequence: CDR1 MGHRA, CDR2 YSYEKL. With 4 bases clipped from V and 3 bases from J, the junction kept 7 bases outside the gene matches. In nucleotides, the CDR3 is TGCGCCAGCAGCCTACAGGGGGGATCTGAAGAGACCCAGTACTTC. Residues: CASSLQGGSEETQYF.

This clone was observed a handful of times. V and J are TRBV28 and TRBJ2-2, with D perhaps being TRBD1 or TRBD2 (5 bases each). Germline loops: CDR1 MDHEN, CDR2 SYDVKM. V was pared by 7 bases and J by 0 bases, with 12 bases between. The CDR3 spans 15 residues. For the CDR3, the DNA is TGTGCCAGCAACCTGGGGGTTTCGAACACCGGGGAGCTGTTTTTT. Translation: CASNLGVSNTGELFF.

V gene TRBV5-5 combines with J gene TRBJ2-5, with D perhaps matching TRBD1 (6 bases). Trimming took 4 bases from V and 7 from J, leaving 17 bases between them. The CDR3 loop spans 14 amino acids. Germline CDR1 is SGHKS and CDR2 is YYEKEE (reference sequence). CDR3 loop: CASSRTVLVVTQYF. Written as DNA, the CDR3 is TGTGCCAGCAGCCGGACAGTCCTCGTAGTGACCCAGTACTTC.

The rearrangement uses TRBV18 and TRBJ2-5; 7 nucleotides agree with TRBD2. Germline V gene sequence: CDR1 KGHSH, CDR2 LQKENI. CDR3 length: 13 amino acids. V lost 3 bases, J lost 7 bases, and 5 bases stayed unmatched. The CDR3 DNA follows: TGTGCCAGCTCACCGCCTAGCGGCGGGACCCAGTACTTC. This gives the protein CASSPPSGGTQYF. The variable domain in full, completed from reference TRBV18 and TRBJ2-5, reads NAGVMQNPRHLVRRRGQEARLRCSPMKGHSHVYWYRQLPEEGLKFMVYLQKENIIDESGMPKERFSAEFPKEGPSILRIQQVVRGDSAAYFCASSPPSGGTQYFGPGTRLLVL.

The rearrangement links TRBV28 to TRBJ1-3, with a possible D match to TRBD1 (6 bases). Between the trimmed V and J ends, which lost 6 bases and 0 bases, there was a span of 21 bases. The germline V gene has CDR1 MDHEN and CDR2 SYDVKM. This CDR3 is built from 18 residues. CDR3 DNA sequence: TGTGCCAGCAGCCGACACATTACAGGGACGAGCTCTGGAAACACCATATATTTT. As protein: CASSRHITGTSSGNTIYF. The full variable domain, with the rest looked up from reference TRBV28 and TRBJ1-3, is DVKVTQSSRYLVKRTGEKVFLECVQDMDHENMFWYRQDPGLGLRLIYFSYDVKMKEKGDIPEGYSVSREKKERFSLILESASTNQTSMYLCASSRHITGTSSGNTIYFGEGSWLTVV.

The chain employs TRBV5-4 and TRBJ1-1; 7 bases are shared with TRBD1. This CDR3 has 15 residues. V lost 1 base and J lost 1; bases outside the gene matches: 4. Germline CDR1 reads SGHNT; CDR2 reads YYREEE (reference sequence). This CDR3 is CASSLRDSRNTEAFF. CDR3 DNA: TGTGCCAGCAGCTTGCGGGACAGCCGGAACACTGAAGCTTTCTTT.

The chain is built from TRBV2 and TRBJ1-5, with D possibly matching TRBD1 (5 bases). There are 13 residues in the CDR3. The V end was cut by 7 bases, the J end by 6 bases, with 13 bases between. Germline CDR1 and CDR2: SNHLY and FYNNEI. The CDR3 here is CASTSGGFQPQHF. In DNA, the CDR3 is TGTGCCAGCACCTCGGGGGGGTTTCAGCCCCAGCATTTT.

V gene TRBV11-2 combines with J gene TRBJ2-5; 10 nucleotides line up with TRBD2. Germline V CDR1 and CDR2: SGHAT, FQNNGV. CDR3 length: 17 residues. V dropped 1 base and J dropped 5; count of bases not matched to a gene: 10. The CDR3 sequence: CASSLGLAGEERETQYF. The CDR3 region has the DNA TGTGCCAGCAGCTTAGGGCTAGCGGGAGAGGAGCGGGAGACCCAGTACTTC.

This clone has more than one count but fewer than ten. The chain joins TRBV28 to TRBJ2-2; tentative D call: TRBD2 (5 bases). Trimming shortened V by 4 bases and J by 5 bases, and 8 bases separated the two germline ends. Germline V gene sequence: CDR1 MDHEN, CDR2 SYDVKM. The CDR3 loop spans 13 amino acids. CDR3 residues: CASSSPGTGELFF. As DNA, the CDR3 is TGTGCCAGCAGTTCCCCGGGGACCGGGGAGCTGTTTTTT.

The chain employs TRBV19 and TRBJ2-7, with 9 bases fitting TRBD1. The junction had 6 bases not matched to a gene; V was cut back by 6 bases and J by 6 bases. Germline loops: CDR1 LNHDA, CDR2 SQIVND (reference sequence). The CDR3 runs 13 residues. In DNA form, the CDR3 reads TGTGCCAGTAGACAGGGGGCAAATAGCGAGCAGTACTTC. It translates to CASRQGANSEQYF.

The sample holds a few counts of this clone. The J gene is TRBJ2-5, the V gene TRBV5-6, with TRBD1 matching 8 bases. Losses at the gene ends were 3 bases for V and 7 bases for J; bases not matched to a gene: 11. There are 15 residues in the CDR3. CDR1 and CDR2 (germline): SGHDT, YYEEEE. Written as DNA, the CDR3 is TGTGCCAGCAGCTGGACAGGGTTGGCCATCGGGACCCAGTACTTC. Protein: CASSWTGLAIGTQYF. Supplemented by reference TRBV5-6 and TRBJ2-5, the full variable domain reads DAGVTQSPTHLIKTRGQQVTLRCSPKSGHDTVSWYQQALGQGPQFIFQYYEEEERQRGNFPDRFSGHQFPNYSSELNVNALLLGDSALYLCASSWTGLAIGTQYFGPGTRLLVL.

This clone was picked up a small number of times. The rearrangement joins TRBV28 to TRBJ1-2; 10 bases match TRBD1. V gave up 6 bases and J gave up 8 bases; unmatched junction bases: 12. Germline-derived CDR1 and CDR2 are MDHEN and SYDVKM. The CDR3 loop spans 15 amino acids. The CDR3 here is CASRPGQGQVRGYTF. Written as DNA, the CDR3 is TGTGCCAGCAGGCCGGGACAGGGGCAAGTGAGAGGCTACACCTTC.

The chain uses TRBV19 and TRBJ2-7, with TRBD2 identical over 12 bases. Germline V gene data show CDR1 as LNHDA and CDR2 as SQIVND (reference sequence). CDR3 length equals 16 residues. Trimming took 6 bases from V and 1 from J; bases not matched to a gene: 7. CDR3 amino acids: CASSAPTSGRSYEQYF. In nucleotides, the CDR3 is TGTGCCAGTAGCGCTCCCACTAGCGGGAGGTCCTACGAGCAGTACTTC.

The V and J genes are TRBV11-3 and TRBJ2-7; D not certain. Germline V gene sequence: CDR1 SGHNT, CDR2 YENEEA. V lost 2 bases to trimming and J lost 2 bases, with 4 bases between them. There are 12 residues in the CDR3. The CDR3 spells CASSLRPYEQYF. As DNA, the CDR3 is TGTGCCAGCAGCTTACGTCCCTACGAGCAGTACTTC.

This clone appeared a single time. The chain employs TRBV2 and TRBJ2-5; D unclear. Germline V gene lookup returns CDR1 SNHLY and CDR2 FYNNEI. This CDR3 is 12 amino acids long. Trimming stripped 0 bases from V and 4 bases from J, with 3 bases between. For the CDR3, the DNA is TGTGCCAGCAGTGAAGCAGTAGAGACCCAGTACTTC. Residues: CASSEAVETQYF.

V usage is TRBV2 and J usage is TRBJ2-1; 12 bases are shared with TRBD1. The V segment lost 6 bases and the J segment 0 bases; nucleotides outside the gene matches: 12. The CDR3 is 19 amino acids. The germline V gene has CDR1 SNHLY and CDR2 FYNNEI. The CDR3 loop reads CASSAMGQGAGSSYNEQFF. CDR3 DNA: TGTGCCAGCAGCGCCATGGGACAGGGGGCGGGCAGCTCCTACAATGAGCAGTTCTTC. Using reference TRBV2 and TRBJ2-1 for the parts outside the CDR3, the full variable domain is EPEVTQTPSHQVTQMGQEVILRCVPISNHLYFYWYRQILGQKVEFLVSFYNNEISEKSEIFDDQFSVERPDGSNFTLKIRSTKLEDSAMYFCASSAMGQGAGSSYNEQFFGPGTRLTVL.

This clone was found a few times. V usage is TRBV9 and J usage is TRBJ2-2, with TRBD2 matching over 12 bases. The CDR3 has 16 amino acids. CDR1 and CDR2 (germline): SGDLS, YYNGEE. Trimming at V came to 0 bases and at J to 7 bases, leaving 4 bases not matched to a gene. The CDR3 loop reads CASSVGLAGAVGELFF. The CDR3 DNA follows: TGTGCCAGCAGCGTAGGACTAGCGGGAGCGGTCGGGGAGCTGTTTTTT.

The J gene is TRBJ2-7, the V gene TRBV28; TRBD2 is a possible D gene (6 bases). This CDR3 is built from 16 residues. Germline V gives CDR1 MDHEN, CDR2 SYDVKM. Trimming removed 3 bases from V and 2 bases from J, with 17 bases in between. The CDR3 DNA reads as TGTGCCAGCAGTTTCTTGGCGGGATCCGCCCCCTACGAGCAGTACTTC. This translates into CASSFLAGSAPYEQYF.

The chain has TRBV11-2 and TRBJ1-4, with unresolved D. V lost 5 bases to trimming and J lost 2 bases, with 12 bases between them. The CDR3 sequence is 15 residues long. Germline V gene sequence: CDR1 SGHAT, CDR2 FQNNGV. CDR3 region: CASSPREGTNEKLFF. The CDR3 coding sequence is TGTGCCAGCAGCCCGAGGGAAGGTACTAATGAAAAACTGTTTTTT.